What follows are 28 T cell receptor beta chains derived from one specimen sequenced in a study of monozygotic twins with inflammatory bowel disease. Reprocessing the 5' RACE reads, TCRdb reports a single entry for every CDR3 protein and omits DNA. The sample data list around 400,000 distinct CDR3 sequences. Input material: blood. These receptors were collected from a human donor with ulcerative colitis or Crohn's disease, or a healthy co-twin of an affected twin (not recorded which).

The chain combines TRBV7-3 with TRBJ2-7; TCRdb outputs TRBD1, but without DNA this stays unchecked. This CDR3 has 15 residues. The germline gives CDR1 SGHTA, CDR2 FQGTGA. This CDR3 reads CASSRGSPTPYEQYF.

CDR3 sequence: CASSAKSARTEAFF. The V and J genes are TRBV9 and TRBJ1-1; the TCRdb call, TRBD1, lacks DNA for checking. Germline V gene data show CDR1 as SGDLS and CDR2 as YYNGEE. The CDR3 is made up of 14 amino acids.

The gene calls are TRBV20-1 and TRBJ2-7; TCRdb calls TRBD2, which cannot be checked without DNA. CDR3 length equals 16 residues. Germline assignment: CDR1 DFQATT and CDR2 SNEGSKA (reference sequence). Here the CDR3 reads CSASGGRTSGNYEQYF.

The chain combines TRBV2 with TRBJ2-1. The germline V gene has CDR1 SNHLY and CDR2 FYNNEI. The CDR3 has 13 residues. This CDR3 reads CASSGYPYNEQFF.

This rearrangement joins TRBV6-1 to TRBJ2-7; TCRdb proposes TRBD1, but this gene call is untestable without DNA. Germline V gene data show CDR1 as MNHNS and CDR2 as SASEGT. CDR3 length equals 15 residues. Here the CDR3 reads CASSRRQGAGYEQYF.

The rearrangement joins TRBV2 to TRBJ2-7; TCRdb names TRBD2, which stays unverified in the absence of DNA. The CDR3 extends over 12 amino acids. Germline assignment: CDR1 SNHLY and CDR2 FYNNEI. The CDR3: CASSSLASEQYF.

This chain connects TRBV15 to TRBJ2-1. This CDR3 region has 15 residues. Germline V gene lookup returns CDR1 LNHNV and CDR2 YYDKDF (reference sequence). The CDR3 sequence: CATSREDGAHNEQFF. Full variable domain (missing parts from reference TRBV15 and TRBJ2-1): DAMVIQNPRYQVTQFGKPVTLSCSQTLNHNVMYWYQQKSSQAPKLLFHYYDKDFNNEADTPDNFQSRRPNTSFCFLDIRSPGLGDTAMYLCATSREDGAHNEQFFGPGTRLTVL.

The chain carries TRBV5-1 and TRBJ2-3. The CDR3 is 17 amino acids. Germline lookup yields CDR1 SGHRS and CDR2 YFSETQ. This CDR3 is CASSLASEITSTDTQYF.

The chain carries TRBV30 and TRBJ2-7; the D gene TCRdb calls, TRBD2, cannot be checked with no DNA. The CDR3 runs 15 residues. The germline V gene encodes CDR1 GTSNPN and CDR2 SVGIG (reference sequence). CDR3 protein: CAWSARKSSGIEQYF.

V gene TRBV20-1 combines with J gene TRBJ2-5. The V gene's germline CDR1 is DFQATT and CDR2 SNEGSKA (reference sequence). The length of the CDR3 is 13 residues. The CDR3 is CSASLIGQETQYF.

V and J are TRBV6-1 and TRBJ1-2; without DNA, the TCRdb call of TRBD1 cannot be checked. The length of the CDR3 is 13 residues. The germline V gene has CDR1 MNHNS and CDR2 SASEGT. CDR3 sequence reads: CASKPDRPGGYTF.

The chain carries TRBV7-2 and TRBJ1-1; TCRdb selects TRBD1, and the lack of DNA leaves this call unchecked. This CDR3 region has 14 residues. Per germline, CDR1 SGHTA and CDR2 FQGNSA. CDR3 sequence: CASSARTGFTEAFF.

This sequence joins TRBV28 and TRBJ2-4; no DNA is available, so the TRBD2 call from TCRdb remains unchecked. Germline V CDR1 and CDR2: MDHEN, SYDVKM. There are 15 residues in the CDR3. This CDR3 reads CASSLEGYTKNIQYF.

The chain is built from TRBV7-3 and TRBJ2-3; TCRdb selects TRBD2, and the lack of DNA leaves this call unchecked. CDR1 SGHTA and CDR2 FQGTGA come from the germline V gene. The CDR3 is made up of 16 amino acids. The CDR3 loop is CASSLRLAGGGDTQYF.

The rearrangement links TRBV3-1 to TRBJ1-2. CDR1 and CDR2 (germline): LGHDT, YNNKEL (reference sequence). This CDR3 has 17 residues. CDR3 region: CASSQELAADPLGGYTF.

V usage is TRBV5-1 and J usage is TRBJ2-5; TCRdb calls TRBD1, which cannot be checked without DNA. CDR1 is SGHRS and CDR2 is YFSETQ in the germline V gene. This CDR3 comprises 14 residues. CDR3 loop: CASRLDRGQETQYF.

The rearrangement links TRBV5-1 to TRBJ2-7; TCRdb's D gene call, TRBD1, goes unchecked for lack of DNA. The CDR3 is made up of 15 amino acids. Germline V gives CDR1 SGHRS, CDR2 YFSETQ. CDR3 loop: CASSASTGGVYEQYF.

This sequence joins TRBV29-1 and TRBJ1-2; the TCRdb D gene call, TRBD1, has no DNA to confirm it. Per the germline V gene, CDR1 is SQVTM and CDR2 is ANQGSEA. CDR3 length: 13 residues. CDR3 residues: CSVGDRGRGGYTF. The whole variable domain, remainder taken from reference TRBV29-1 and TRBJ1-2, is SAVISQKPSRDICQRGTSLTIQCQVDSQVTMMFWYRQQPGQSLTLIATANQGSEATYESGFVIDKFPISRPNLTFSTLTVSNMSPEDSSIYLCSVGDRGRGGYTFGSGTRLTVV.

The rearrangement joins TRBV18 to TRBJ2-7; the D call of TRBD1 rests on TCRdb alone, since no DNA is present to check it. CDR3 length: 15 amino acids. Germline CDR1 is KGHSH and CDR2 is LQKENI. CDR3 sequence reads: CASSRDGGHYSEQYF.

The chain employs TRBV6-1 and TRBJ1-1; with no DNA, the TCRdb D assignment of TRBD1 cannot be verified. The CDR3 has 13 residues. Germline values: CDR1 MNHNS, CDR2 SASEGT. CDR3 residues: CASSGSRTGEAFF.

The genes are TRBV6-1 and TRBJ1-6; with no DNA, the TCRdb D assignment of TRBD1 cannot be verified. Per the germline V gene, CDR1 is MNHNS and CDR2 is SASEGT. The CDR3 length is 19 residues. CDR3 region: CASHLGAQGPSSYNSPLHF.

CDR3 region: CASSLDRVVGYTF. The chain employs TRBV5-5 and TRBJ1-2. The CDR3 runs to 13 residues. Germline loops: CDR1 SGHKS, CDR2 YYEKEE (reference sequence).

This chain connects TRBV5-1 to TRBJ2-3; TCRdb's D call of TRBD2 is untestable without DNA. Germline V gene sequence: CDR1 SGHRS, CDR2 YFSETQ. CDR3 length equals 16 residues. This CDR3 reads CASSEGLAVSTDTQYF. The variable domain in full, with the rest retrieved from reference TRBV5-1 and TRBJ2-3, is KAGVTQTPRYLIKTRGQQVTLSCSPISGHRSVSWYQQTPGQGLQFLFEYFSETQRNKGNFPGRFSGRQFSNSRSEMNVSTLELGDSALYLCASSEGLAVSTDTQYFGPGTRLTVL.

The chain is built from TRBV7-9 and TRBJ1-3. CDR3 length equals 16 residues. CDR1 SEHNR and CDR2 FQNEAQ come from the germline V gene (reference sequence). CDR3 region: CASSPSLSGSGNTIYF.

The chain couples TRBV5-1 to TRBJ2-1; TCRdb names TRBD1, which stays unverified in the absence of DNA. Germline loops: CDR1 SGHRS, CDR2 YFSETQ. CDR3 length equals 14 residues. The CDR3 sequence: CASSEGQVYNEQFF. Complete variable domain (other parts from reference TRBV5-1 and TRBJ2-1): KAGVTQTPRYLIKTRGQQVTLSCSPISGHRSVSWYQQTPGQGLQFLFEYFSETQRNKGNFPGRFSGRQFSNSRSEMNVSTLELGDSALYLCASSEGQVYNEQFFGPGTRLTVL.

The V and J genes are TRBV20-1 and TRBJ1-5; TCRdb's D call, TRBD1, is unchecked because there is no DNA. Per the germline V gene, CDR1 is DFQATT and CDR2 is SNEGSKA (reference sequence). The CDR3 has 15 amino acids. This CDR3 is CSADRGLYSNQPQHF.

This rearrangement joins TRBV20-1 to TRBJ2-7; with no DNA, the TCRdb D assignment of TRBD2 cannot be verified. The CDR3 has 16 amino acids. Germline CDR1 reads DFQATT; CDR2 reads SNEGSKA (reference sequence). CDR3 sequence reads: CSAREFRGRDSYEQYF.

The J gene is TRBJ2-5, the V gene TRBV28; the D call from TCRdb, TRBD2, cannot be confirmed without DNA. The CDR3 is made up of 16 amino acids. Germline lookup yields CDR1 MDHEN and CDR2 SYDVKM. The CDR3 protein is CASSLSGGLAGETQYF.